These 5 T cell receptor beta chains were sequenced from one sample in a study of blood T cell repertoires in COVID-19. Assay used: immunoSEQ multiplex PCR; TCRdb lists only in-frame clones, some missing. Among tens of thousands of clones listed, approximately 84% were seen once. Specimen: peripheral blood. The receptor source for this set is a man aged 50 to 59 with COVID-19, enrolled during active disease.

This clone has a handful of counts. The chain uses TRBV19 and TRBJ1-1, with D possibly being TRBD1 (5 bases). The CDR3 sequence is 15 residues long. The ends were cut back, 5 bases at V and 4 bases at J, with 17 bases in the middle. Germline assignment: CDR1 LNHDA and CDR2 SQIVND (reference sequence). As DNA, the CDR3 is TGTGCCAGTAGTGTCCCCCGGGAGGGGAGCACTGAAGCTTTCTTT. Amino acids: CASSVPREGSTEAFF.

This chain links TRBV6-5 with TRBJ2-7; 7 bases line up with TRBD1. J was trimmed by 2 bases and V by 6 bases; bases with no gene match: 1. The CDR3 sequence is 12 residues long. Germline V gene data show CDR1 as MNHEY and CDR2 as SVGAGI. CDR3 sequence (DNA): TGTGCCAGCAGGGGACAGACCTACGAGCAGTACTTC. It yields the protein CASRGQTYEQYF.

The rearrangement links TRBV6-5 to TRBJ2-2, with 7 bases that match TRBD1. CDR1 is MNHEY, CDR2 SVGAGI, per germline. Losses at the gene ends were 0 bases for V and 4 bases for J; bases not matched to a gene: 2. The CDR3 has 15 residues. In DNA, the CDR3 is TGTGCCAGCAGTTACTCGACAGGGCTCACCGGGGAGCTGTTTTTT. Amino acid sequence: CASSYSTGLTGELFF.

This sequence joins TRBV14 and TRBJ1-6; D not certain. CDR1 is SGHDN, CDR2 FVKESK, per germline. V was shortened by 4 bases and J by 10 bases, with 17 bases between the two germline ends. This CDR3 is built from 15 residues. As DNA, the CDR3 is TGTGCCAGCAGCCTAGGTCGGGGAGTTCGCTCACCCCTCCACTTT. Its protein product is CASSLGRGVRSPLHF. The full variable domain, its missing parts supplied by reference TRBV14 and TRBJ1-6, is EAGVTQFPSHSVIEKGQTVTLRCDPISGHDNLYWYRRVMGKEIKFLLHFVKESKQDESGMPNNRFLAERTGGTYSTLKVQPAELEDSGVYFCASSLGRGVRSPLHFGNGTRLTVT.

This chain uses TRBV12-3 or TRBV12-4 with TRBJ1-1; D call uncertain. The CDR3 sequence is 13 residues long. V was trimmed by 7 bases and J by 1 base, leaving 10 bases between them. The chain's CDR3 is CASTPTRNTEAFF. The CDR3 DNA follows: TGTGCCAGCACCCCGACAAGGAACACTGAAGCTTTCTTT.